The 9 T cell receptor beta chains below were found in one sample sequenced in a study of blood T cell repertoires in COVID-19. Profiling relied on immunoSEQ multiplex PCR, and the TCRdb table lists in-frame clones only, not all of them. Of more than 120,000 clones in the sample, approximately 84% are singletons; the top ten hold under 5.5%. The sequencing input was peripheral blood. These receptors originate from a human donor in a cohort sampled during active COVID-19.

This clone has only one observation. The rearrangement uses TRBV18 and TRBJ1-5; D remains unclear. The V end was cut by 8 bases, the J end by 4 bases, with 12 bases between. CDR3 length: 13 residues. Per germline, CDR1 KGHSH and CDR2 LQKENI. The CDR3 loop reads CASLEGRNQPQHF. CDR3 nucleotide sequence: TGTGCCAGCCTCGAGGGCAGAAATCAGCCCCAGCATTTT.

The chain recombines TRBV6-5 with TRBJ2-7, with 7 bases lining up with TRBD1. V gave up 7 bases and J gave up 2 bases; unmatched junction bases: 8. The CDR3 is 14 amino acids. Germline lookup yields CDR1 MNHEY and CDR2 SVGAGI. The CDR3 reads CASTSTGFPYEQYV. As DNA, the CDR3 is TGTGCCAGCACCTCGACAGGGTTTCCCTACGAGCAGTACGTC.

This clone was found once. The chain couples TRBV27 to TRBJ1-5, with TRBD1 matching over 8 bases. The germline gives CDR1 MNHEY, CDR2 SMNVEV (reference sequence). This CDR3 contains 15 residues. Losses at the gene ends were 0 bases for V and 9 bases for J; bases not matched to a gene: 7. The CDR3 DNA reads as TGTGCCAGCAGTTTATCGACGGACAGGGAAAGGCCCCAGCATTTT. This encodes CASSLSTDRERPQHF.

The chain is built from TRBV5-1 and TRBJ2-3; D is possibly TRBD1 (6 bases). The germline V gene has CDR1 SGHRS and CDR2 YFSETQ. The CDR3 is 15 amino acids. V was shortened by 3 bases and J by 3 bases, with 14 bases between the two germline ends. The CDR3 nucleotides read TGCGCCAGCAGCTCTCTACAGGGAAGGACAGATACGCAGTATTTT. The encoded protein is CASSSLQGRTDTQYF.

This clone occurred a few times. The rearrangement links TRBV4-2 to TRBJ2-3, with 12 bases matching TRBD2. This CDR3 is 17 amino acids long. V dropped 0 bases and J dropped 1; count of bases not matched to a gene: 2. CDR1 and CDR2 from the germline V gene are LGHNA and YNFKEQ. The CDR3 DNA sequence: TGTGCCAGCAGCCAAGATCGGACTAGCGGGGGCACAGATACGCAGTATTTT. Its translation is CASSQDRTSGGTDTQYF.

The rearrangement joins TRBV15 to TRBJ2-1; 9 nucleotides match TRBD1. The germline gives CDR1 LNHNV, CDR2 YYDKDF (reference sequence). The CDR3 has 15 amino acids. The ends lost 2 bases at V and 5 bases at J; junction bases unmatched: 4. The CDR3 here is CATSRRQGGHNEQFF. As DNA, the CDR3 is TGTGCCACCAGCAGAAGACAGGGGGGACACAATGAGCAGTTCTTC.

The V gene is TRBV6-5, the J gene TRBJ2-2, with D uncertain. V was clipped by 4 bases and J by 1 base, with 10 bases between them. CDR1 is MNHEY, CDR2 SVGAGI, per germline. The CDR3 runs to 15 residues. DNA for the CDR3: TGTGCCAGCAGTTCTCTGGCAGGGAACACCGGGGAGCTGTTTTTT. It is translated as CASSSLAGNTGELFF.

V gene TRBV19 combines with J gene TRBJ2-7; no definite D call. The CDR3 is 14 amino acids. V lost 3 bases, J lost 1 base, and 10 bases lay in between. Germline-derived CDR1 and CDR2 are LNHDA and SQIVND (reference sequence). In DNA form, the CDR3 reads TGTGCCAGTAGTATCGCTATCGAGTCCTACGAGCAGTACGTC. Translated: CASSIAIESYEQYV.

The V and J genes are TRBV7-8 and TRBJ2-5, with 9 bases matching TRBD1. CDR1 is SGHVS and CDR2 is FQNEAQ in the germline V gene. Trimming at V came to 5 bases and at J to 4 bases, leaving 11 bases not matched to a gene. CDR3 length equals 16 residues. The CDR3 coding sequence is TGTGCCAGCAGCCCCGGACAGGGGTCGAATATAGAGACCCAGTACTTC. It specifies CASSPGQGSNIETQYF.